This T cell receptor beta chain was found in a study of PD-1 blockade in classical Hodgkin lymphoma. Regarding this clone: Antigen: not known.

The assay was immunoSEQ multiplex PCR, and TCRdb's table has in-frame clones only and misses some. The sample lists 90,000 to 100,000 clones, roughly nine tenths occurring once. Whole-study results and caveats: Baseline diversity was lower in partial responders and progressors than complete responders. Reported baseline diversity: healthy donors highest, relapsed/refractory patients lowest. There was a significant rise in CD4+ TCR diversity by C4D1, with no such rise for CD8+.

The CDR3 covers 13 residues. V lost 2 bases to trimming and J lost 5 bases, with 6 bases between them. Germline-derived CDR1 and CDR2 are SGHAT and FQNNGV. Relapse was seen in all patients after autologous stem cell transplantation, and brentuximab vedotin exposure was variable. Each best response was a complete response, a partial response or progressive disease. The source of this sequence is a human donor with classical Hodgkin lymphoma. The input for sequencing was peripheral blood mononuclear cells (PBMCs), taken before the second cycle of nivolumab. The chain combines TRBV11-2 with TRBJ2-2; D is perhaps TRBD1 (5 bases). In DNA, the CDR3 is TGTGCCAGCAGCTTACGACAGACCGGGGAGCTGTTTTTT. This encodes CASSLRQTGELFF.